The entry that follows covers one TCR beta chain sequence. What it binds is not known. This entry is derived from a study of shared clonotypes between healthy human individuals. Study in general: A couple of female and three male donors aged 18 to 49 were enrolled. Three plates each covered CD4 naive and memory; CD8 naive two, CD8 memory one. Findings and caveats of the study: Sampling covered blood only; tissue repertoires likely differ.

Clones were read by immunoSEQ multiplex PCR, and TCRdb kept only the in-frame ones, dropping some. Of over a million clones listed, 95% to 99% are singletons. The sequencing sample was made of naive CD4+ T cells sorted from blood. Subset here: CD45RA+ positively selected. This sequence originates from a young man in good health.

CDR3 DNA: TGTGCCAGCAGCTTACACCCCGGTGGTGAAAAACTGTTTTTT. This encodes CASSLHPGGEKLFF. The rearrangement joins TRBV7-2 to TRBJ1-4; no clear D gene. The CDR3 has 14 amino acids. Per germline, CDR1 SGHTA and CDR2 FQGNSA. V lost 2 bases to trimming and J lost 7 bases, with 11 bases between them.